This entry concerns a single T cell receptor (beta chain). The sample is drawn from a study of monozygotic twins with inflammatory bowel disease. After re-calling the 5' RACE reads, TCRdb lists one entry per CDR3 protein, DNA absent. Reported are over 200,000 distinct CDR3 sequences; the ten largest clones contain 6% to 9%. CDR1 and CDR2 from the germline V gene are SGHAT and FQNNGV. The CDR3 is 15 residues long. The sequenced material came from blood. The genes are TRBV11-2 and TRBJ2-5; TCRdb proposes TRBD2, but this gene call is untestable without DNA. The origin of this receptor is a human donor with ulcerative colitis or Crohn's disease, or a healthy co-twin of an affected twin (not recorded which). The CDR3: CASSYLAGGVETQYF.